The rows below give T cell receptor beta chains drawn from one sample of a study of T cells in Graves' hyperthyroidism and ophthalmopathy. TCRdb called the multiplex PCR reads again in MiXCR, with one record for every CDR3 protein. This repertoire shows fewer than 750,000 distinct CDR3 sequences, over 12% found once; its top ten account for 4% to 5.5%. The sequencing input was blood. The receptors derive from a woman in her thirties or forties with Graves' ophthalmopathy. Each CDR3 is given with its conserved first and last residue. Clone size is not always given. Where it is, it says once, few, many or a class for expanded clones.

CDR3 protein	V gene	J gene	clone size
CSVDADLMNTEAFF	TRBV29-1	TRBJ1-1	many
CASSQGLIMNTEAFF	TRBV4-3	TRBJ1-1	.
CASSQDWQGGNQPQHF	TRBV4-2	TRBJ1-5	few
CASSEGRAYNSPLHF	TRBV27	TRBJ1-6	many
CAWSRNGYVSEAFF	TRBV30	TRBJ1-1	few
CAGSAEGGYEQYF	TRBV7-9	TRBJ2-7	few
CATSKLGQEGETQYF	TRBV15	TRBJ2-5	many
CASSYTSGSSYEQYF	TRBV7-2	TRBJ2-7	many
CASSAATVDRNYGYTF	TRBV27	TRBJ1-2	many
CAISKRQGETEAFF	TRBV10-3	TRBJ1-1	many
CASSIQYSNSGNTIYF	TRBV19	TRBJ1-3	once
CASSPSRDGDPGETQYF	TRBV12-3/TRBV12-4	TRBJ2-5	many
CASSPDGSGTYEQYF	TRBV28	TRBJ2-7	many
CASSYDGTIYEQYF	TRBV6-2/TRBV6-3	TRBJ2-7	.
CASSLLDIQSSGQYF	TRBV7-2	TRBJ2-7	.
CASSEAVSHRGRRGIQYF	TRBV2	TRBJ2-4	many
CASSPTGGIHTEAFF	TRBV13	TRBJ1-1	many
CASRDASYEQYF	TRBV6-1	TRBJ2-7	many
CASIRRGSNTGELFF	TRBV7-2	TRBJ2-2	many
CASSYSKGFGNTIYF	TRBV6-5	TRBJ1-3	.
CASRDPSGTGAIGAFF	TRBV28	TRBJ1-1	many
CAFGTRADTQYF	TRBV30	TRBJ2-3	.
CASTPSPGVNQPQHF	TRBV7-2	TRBJ1-5	many
CASSGLAPSSHEQYF	TRBV2	TRBJ2-7	many
CASSLGTSSTEAFF	TRBV12-3/TRBV12-4	TRBJ1-1	many
CASSGPGQGHYEQYF	TRBV4-1	TRBJ2-7	few
CASSLSPGHGYTF	TRBV28	TRBJ1-2	many
CASSPPTGVGEQFF	TRBV11-2	TRBJ2-1	many
CASSEQGPGRQPQHF	TRBV2	TRBJ1-5	many
CASSEVGLAGTSYEQYF	TRBV6-1	TRBJ2-7	.
CASSLTSGRSHEQYF	TRBV11-3	TRBJ2-7	many
CASSLQASSGNTIYF	TRBV7-2	TRBJ1-3	many
CASSLGLTNTEAFF	TRBV11-3	TRBJ1-1	many
CASSPMGYNEQFF	TRBV5-1	TRBJ2-1	many
CASSFEVGSYEQYF	TRBV7-2	TRBJ2-7	many
CASSPSWGWGETQYF	TRBV6-1	TRBJ2-5	.
CASSPLLAGGYEQYF	TRBV12-3/TRBV12-4	TRBJ2-7	few
CASTRQTGGHGYTF	TRBV12-3/TRBV12-4	TRBJ1-2	many